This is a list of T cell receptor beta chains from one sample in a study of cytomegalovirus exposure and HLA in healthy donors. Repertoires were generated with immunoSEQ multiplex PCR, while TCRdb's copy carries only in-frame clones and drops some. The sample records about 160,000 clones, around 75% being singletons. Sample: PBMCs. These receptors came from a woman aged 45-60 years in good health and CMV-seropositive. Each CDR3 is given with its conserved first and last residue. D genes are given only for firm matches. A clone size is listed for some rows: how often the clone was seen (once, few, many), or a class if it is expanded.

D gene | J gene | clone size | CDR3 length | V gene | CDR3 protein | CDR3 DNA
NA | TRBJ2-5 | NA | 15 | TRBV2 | CASSEALSRVGTQYF | TGTGCCAGCAGTGAAGCGCTAAGCCGGGTGGGGACCCAGTACTTC
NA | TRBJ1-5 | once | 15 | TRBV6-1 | CASSERLRPHQPQHF | TGTGCCAGCAGTGAAAGACTGCGACCCCATCAGCCCCAGCATTTT
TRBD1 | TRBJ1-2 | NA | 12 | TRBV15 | CATSNRQGWYTF | TGTGCCACCAGCAATAGACAGGGGTGGTACACCTTC
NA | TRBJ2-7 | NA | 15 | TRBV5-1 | CASSLVAGQPGEQYF | TGCGCCAGCAGCTTGGTGGCAGGACAGCCCGGGGAGCAGTACTTC
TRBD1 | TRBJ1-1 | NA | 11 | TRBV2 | CAGSGTAEAFF | TGTGCCGGCAGCGGGACAGCTGAAGCTTTCTTT
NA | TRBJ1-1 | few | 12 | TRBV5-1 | CASRLENTEAFF | TGCGCCAGCAGATTAGAGAACACTGAAGCTTTCTTT
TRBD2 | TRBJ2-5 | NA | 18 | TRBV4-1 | CASSQDQTSGYSAETQYF | TGCGCCAGCAGCCAAGATCAGACTAGCGGCTACTCTGCGGAGACCCAGTACTTC
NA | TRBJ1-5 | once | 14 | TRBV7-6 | CASSLAGGYQPQHF | TGTGCCAGCAGCTTAGCTGGCGGGTACCAGCCCCAGCATTTT
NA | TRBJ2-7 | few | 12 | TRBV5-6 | CASSLPDRPPSF | TGTGCCAGCAGCTTGCCCGACAGGCCCCCGTCCTTC
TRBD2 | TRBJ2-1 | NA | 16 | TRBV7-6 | CASSLNGGGAYNEQFF | TGTGCCAGCAGCTTAAACGGCGGGGGGGCTTACAATGAGCAGTTCTTC
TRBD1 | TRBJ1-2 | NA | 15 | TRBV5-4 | CASSRPTGLNYGYTF | TGTGCCAGCAGCCGACCGACAGGGTTGAACTATGGCTACACCTTC
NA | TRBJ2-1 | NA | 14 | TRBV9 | CASSVIASRNEQFF | TGTGCCAGCAGCGTAATCGCCAGCAGGAATGAGCAGTTCTTC
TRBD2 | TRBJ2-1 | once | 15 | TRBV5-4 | CASSFLAGEGNEQFF | TGTGCCAGCAGCTTCCTAGCGGGGGAAGGGAATGAGCAGTTCTTC
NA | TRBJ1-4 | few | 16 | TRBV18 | CASSPDSAGEREKLFF | TGTGCCAGCTCACCAGATTCGGCAGGGGAGAGAGAAAAACTGTTTTTT
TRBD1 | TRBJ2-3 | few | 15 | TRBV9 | CASSSQGAFADTQYF | TGTGCCAGCAGCTCACAGGGGGCCTTCGCAGATACGCAGTATTTT
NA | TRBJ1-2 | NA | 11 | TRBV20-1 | CSASYELGYTF | TGCAGTGCTAGCTACGAGTTGGGCTACACCTTC
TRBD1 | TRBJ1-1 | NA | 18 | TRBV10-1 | CASSEKLTGDQRNTEAFF | TGCGCCAGCAGCGAGAAGCTAACAGGGGATCAAAGGAACACTGAAGCTTTCTTT
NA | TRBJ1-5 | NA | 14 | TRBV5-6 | CASSLGLSGQPQHF | TGTGCCAGCAGCTTGGGCCTCTCAGGTCAGCCCCAGCATTTT
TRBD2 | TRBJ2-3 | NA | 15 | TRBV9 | CASSVAGLALDTQYF | TGTGCCAGCAGCGTAGCCGGACTAGCGTTGGATACGCAGTATTTT
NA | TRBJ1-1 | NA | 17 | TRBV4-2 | CASSQESRQGKNTEAFF | TGTGCCAGCAGCCAAGAATCAAGGCAGGGCAAGAACACTGAAGCTTTCTTT
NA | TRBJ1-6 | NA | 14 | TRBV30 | CAWSDAGLDSPLHF | TGTGCCTGGAGCGATGCCGGGTTGGATTCACCCCTCCACTTT
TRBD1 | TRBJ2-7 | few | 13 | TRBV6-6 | CASSAITGDEQYF | TGTGCCAGCAGTGCGATAACAGGGGACGAGCAGTACTTC
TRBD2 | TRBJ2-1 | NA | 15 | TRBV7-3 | CASSYIAGGYNEQFF | TGTGCCAGCAGCTACATAGCGGGGGGTTACAATGAGCAGTTCTTC
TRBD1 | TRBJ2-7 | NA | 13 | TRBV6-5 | CASTRGQGYEQYF | TGTGCCAGCACCAGGGGACAGGGTTACGAGCAGTACTTC
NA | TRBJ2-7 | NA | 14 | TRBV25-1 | CASSPSGFPYEQYF | TGTGCCAGCAGCCCGTCGGGTTTCCCCTACGAGCAGTACTTC
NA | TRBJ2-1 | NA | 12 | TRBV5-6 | CASSLAVADQFF | TGTGCCAGCAGCTTGGCAGTAGCGGACCAGTTCTTC
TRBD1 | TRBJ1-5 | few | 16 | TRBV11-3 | CASSRRRTGGSQPQHF | TGTGCCAGCAGCCGGCGGAGGACAGGGGGCAGTCAGCCCCAGCATTTT
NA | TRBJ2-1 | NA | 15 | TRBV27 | CASSLSVSKYNEQFF | TGTGCCAGCAGTTTATCGGTCAGTAAGTACAATGAGCAGTTCTTC
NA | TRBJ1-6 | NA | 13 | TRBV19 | CASTGGLNSPPHF | TGTGCCAGTACGGGAGGGCTTAATTCACCCCCCCACTTT
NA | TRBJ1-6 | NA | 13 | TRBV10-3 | CAIRLQGDSPLHF | TGTGCCATCAGGTTGCAAGGAGATTCACCCCTCCACTTT
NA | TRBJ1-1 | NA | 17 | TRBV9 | CASSVGGRGVRNTEAFF | TGTGCCAGCAGCGTAGGGGGGAGGGGGGTACGGAACACTGAAGCTTTCTTT
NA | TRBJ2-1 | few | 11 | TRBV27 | CASSWRNEQFF | TGTGCCAGCAGTTGGCGGAATGAGCAGTTCTTC
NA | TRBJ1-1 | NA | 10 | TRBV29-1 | CSVDQGEAFF | TGCAGCGTTGATCAGGGCGAAGCTTTCTTT
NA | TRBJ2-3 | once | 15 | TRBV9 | CASSLGQPSTDTQYF | TGTGCCAGCAGCCTCGGACAGCCTAGCACAGATACGCAGTATTTT
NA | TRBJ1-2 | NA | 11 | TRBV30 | CAWRRLYGYTF | TGTGCCTGGAGGAGGCTCTATGGCTACACCTTC
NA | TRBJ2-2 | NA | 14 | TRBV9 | CASRPATGTGELFF | TGTGCCAGCAGGCCTGCGACGGGGACCGGGGAGCTGTTTTTT
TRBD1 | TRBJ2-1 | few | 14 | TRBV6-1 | CASSEGTGWNEQFF | TGTGCCAGCAGTGAGGGGACAGGGTGGAATGAGCAGTTCTTC
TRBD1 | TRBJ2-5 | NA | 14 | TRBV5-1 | CASSSGQGQETQYF | TGCGCCAGCAGCTCCGGACAGGGACAAGAGACCCAGTACTTC
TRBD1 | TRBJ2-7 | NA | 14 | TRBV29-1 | CSVVVDRDTHEQYF | TGCAGCGTTGTAGTCGACAGGGATACCCACGAGCAGTACTTC
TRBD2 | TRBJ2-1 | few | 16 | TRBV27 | CASSSLRGGVGDEQFF | TGTGCCAGCAGTTCCCTTCGGGGGGGTGTTGGCGATGAGCAGTTCTTC
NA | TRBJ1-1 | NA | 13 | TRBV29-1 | CSAGAGGEGEAFF | TGCAGCGCTGGGGCGGGGGGAGAGGGTGAAGCTTTCTTT
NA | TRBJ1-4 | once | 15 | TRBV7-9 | CASSPLGGETEKLFF | TGTGCCAGCAGCCCCCTGGGCGGGGAAACTGAAAAACTGTTTTTT
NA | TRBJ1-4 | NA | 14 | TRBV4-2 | CASSQAGEGEKLFF | TGTGCCAGCAGCCAAGCGGGGGAAGGGGAAAAACTGTTTTTT
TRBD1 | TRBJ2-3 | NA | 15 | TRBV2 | CASSRQGRGTDTQYF | TGTGCCAGCAGCCGACAGGGTCGAGGCACAGATACGCAGTATTTT
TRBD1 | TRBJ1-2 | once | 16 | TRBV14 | CASSQGTTGVRSGYTF | TGTGCCAGCAGCCAAGGAACGACAGGGGTACGGAGTGGCTACACCTTC
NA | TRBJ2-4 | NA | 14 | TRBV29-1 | CSVEVGGAKNIQYF | TGCAGCGTTGAAGTCGGGGGAGCCAAAAACATTCAGTACTTC